These 20 T cell receptor beta chains were all obtained from the same sample, sequenced in a study of metastatic and nonmetastatic thyroid tumors. No patient had received any treatment before thyroid surgery. TCRdb re-clonotyped the PCR reads through MiXCR. The sample includes about 35,000 clones, approximately 30% of them seen just once. The specimen was blood. The receptors shown here come from a female donor with papillary thyroid cancer or a benign thyroid nodule (not recorded which). Some clones in this sample may be carry-over from other donors' samples.

This clone was observed many times. V usage is TRBV7-9 and J usage is TRBJ2-3; 7 bases line up with TRBD2. Germline-derived CDR1 and CDR2 are SEHNR and FQNEAQ (reference sequence). Unmatched junction bases numbered 5, after V lost 6 bases and J lost 2 bases. The CDR3 spans 14 residues. The CDR3 sequence is CASSERGSTDTQYF. CDR3 DNA: TGTGCCAGCAGTGAGCGGGGCTCCACAGATACGCAGTATTTT.

In this sample, this clone turned up many times. The junction differs from germline at one of its ends, possibly a read error. This rearrangement joins TRBV6-4 to TRBJ2-1; TRBD2 matches 9 bases. The CDR3 runs to 15 residues. Germline V gene lookup returns CDR1 MRHNA and CDR2 SNTAGT. The CDR3 protein is CAGSDSRGRAGEQFF. As DNA, the CDR3 is TGTGCCGGCAGTGACTCCCGCGGGAGGGCCGGTGAGCAATTCTTC.

The chain links TRBV7-2 to TRBJ1-2, with a tentative D call TRBD1 (5 bases). V lost 5 bases and J lost 8, with 15 bases in between. Germline V gene sequence: CDR1 SGHTA, CDR2 FQGNSA. This CDR3 is 13 amino acids long. DNA of the CDR3: TGTGCCAGCAGCCGCGGGGGGGTGGTCGGCTACACCTTC. The encoded protein is CASSRGGVVGYTF.

In this sample, this clone turned up many times. The chain links TRBV9 to TRBJ1-1; tentative D call: TRBD1 (5 bases). Between the trimmed V and J ends, which lost 5 bases and 1 base, there was a span of 9 bases. The CDR3 length is 13 residues. Germline V gene lookup returns CDR1 SGDLS and CDR2 YYNGEE. The CDR3 is CASSPRANTEAFF. CDR3 nucleotide sequence: TGTGCCAGCAGTCCCAGGGCGAACACTGAAGCTTTCTTT.

This clone has ten or more counts. The chain uses TRBV9 and TRBJ1-6, with a possible D match to TRBD1 (6 bases). The CDR3 is 14 residues long. With 3 bases removed from V and 5 bases from J, the gap between germline ends came to 9 bases. The germline V gene has CDR1 SGDLS and CDR2 YYNGEE. The DNA for the CDR3 is TGTGCCAGCAGCGCGGGGGGCAATAATTCACCCCTCCACTTT. Protein: CASSAGGNNSPLHF.

In this sample, this clone turned up once. The chain recombines TRBV4-1 with TRBJ2-3; 10 positions match TRBD2. The length of the CDR3 is 19 residues. Per the germline V gene, CDR1 is MGHRA and CDR2 is YSYEKL. V lost 4 bases to trimming and J lost 1 base; unmatched junction nucleotides: 14. Here the CDR3 reads CASSLERSGTSERTDTQYF. CDR3 sequence (DNA): TGCGCCAGCAGCCTCGAACGTTCCGGGACTAGCGAACGCACAGATACGCAGTATTTT.

This clone showed up just a few times. The CDR3 here is CSARVDPAQPQHF. The CDR3 DNA sequence: TGCAGTGCTAGAGTGGACCCGGCCCAGCCCCAGCATTTT. The gene calls are TRBV20-1 and TRBJ1-5; D not resolved. The germline V and J ends were trimmed by 1 base and 7 bases, with 11 bases remaining between them. The CDR3 consists of 13 residues. Germline values: CDR1 DFQATT, CDR2 SNEGSKA (reference sequence).

The chain employs TRBV6-2 or TRBV6-3 and TRBJ2-1, with 11 bases fitting TRBD2. Germline CDR1 reads MNHEY; CDR2 reads SVGEGT. Losses at the gene ends were 7 bases for V and 0 bases for J; bases not matched to a gene: 2. The CDR3 is 15 amino acids. CDR3 sequence reads: CASTLAGGSYNEQFF. In DNA, the CDR3 is TGTGCCAGCACTCTAGCGGGGGGCTCCTACAATGAGCAGTTCTTC.

This clone was seen repeatedly, ten times or more. The chain employs TRBV9 and TRBJ2-3; TRBD2 matches at 7 bases. This CDR3 has 15 residues. V shed 0 bases, J shed 8 bases, and the junction held 9 bases outside the gene matches. Germline loops: CDR1 SGDLS, CDR2 YYNGEE. The CDR3 protein is CASSVVGWGGVTQYF. CDR3 sequence (DNA): TGTGCCAGCAGCGTAGTAGGTTGGGGGGGGGTTACGCAGTATTTT.

This clone occurred many times. Mismatch with germline at one junction end may stem from a read error. This rearrangement joins TRBV7-2 to TRBJ1-4; D is unresolved. Germline CDR1 is SGHTA and CDR2 is FQGNSA. The CDR3 loop spans 12 amino acids. DNA for the CDR3: TGTGCCAGCAGTTTAGACATTGAAAAACTGTTTTTT. Its protein is CASSLDIEKLFF.

This clone was counted ten times or more. This chain joins TRBV4-1 and TRBJ2-3, with 7 bases aligning to TRBD2. V shed 3 bases, J shed 3 bases, and the junction held 15 bases outside the gene matches. Germline V gives CDR1 MGHRA, CDR2 YSYEKL. The CDR3 length is 18 residues. DNA for the CDR3: TGCGCCAGCAGCCACAGGGTTTTAGGTCTAGCGGAAACAGATACGCAGTATTTT. It is translated as CASSHRVLGLAETDTQYF.

This clone appeared many times. This rearrangement joins TRBV5-1 to TRBJ1-1; D gene uncertain. Trimming left V 4 bases short and J 1 base short, with 8 bases between. This CDR3 spans 13 amino acids. The germline V gene encodes CDR1 SGHRS and CDR2 YFSETQ. As DNA, the CDR3 is TGCGCCAGCAGCCCGACAAAGAACACTGAAGCTTTCTTT. Translated: CASSPTKNTEAFF. Variable domain in full (rest from reference TRBV5-1 and TRBJ1-1): KAGVTQTPRYLIKTRGQQVTLSCSPISGHRSVSWYQQTPGQGLQFLFEYFSETQRNKGNFPGRFSGRQFSNSRSEMNVSTLELGDSALYLCASSPTKNTEAFFGQGTRLTVV.

This clone was counted between two and nine times. An end of the junction differs from the germline gene, which may be a read error. This rearrangement joins TRBV6-2 or TRBV6-3 to TRBJ1-1; D not certain. Germline loops: CDR1 MNHEY, CDR2 SVGEGT. The CDR3 covers 8 residues. In nucleotides, the CDR3 is TGTGCCAGCAGTGCAATAGTATTT. This translates into CASSAIVF.

There are a few counts of this clone. CDR3 nucleotides: TGTGCCAGCAGCCCGGGACTAGCGGAAAGCTACGAGCAGTACTTC. Translated: CASSPGLAESYEQYF. The V gene is TRBV28, the J gene TRBJ2-7; 11 bases match TRBD2. CDR3 length equals 15 residues. The trim removed 6 bases at V and 3 bases at J, leaving 7 bases unmatched. Germline CDR1 MDHEN, CDR2 SYDVKM. The complete variable domain, with remaining parts taken from reference TRBV28 and TRBJ2-7, reads DVKVTQSSRYLVKRTGEKVFLECVQDMDHENMFWYRQDPGLGLRLIYFSYDVKMKEKGDIPEGYSVSREKKERFSLILESASTNQTSMYLCASSPGLAESYEQYFGPGTRLTVT.

This clone was counted many times. The V call is TRBV6-5, the J call TRBJ1-2, with D unclear. Per the germline V gene, CDR1 is MNHEY and CDR2 is SVGAGI. The CDR3 is made up of 15 amino acids. V lost 0 bases and J 4 bases, leaving 12 bases between the germline ends. The CDR3, as DNA: TGTGCCAGCAGTTACTCGGCCGGGCCCCCCTATGGCTACACCTTC. It is translated as CASSYSAGPPYGYTF.

The V gene is TRBV7-2, the J gene TRBJ1-2; 8 bases match TRBD1. With V trimmed by 5 bases and J by 8 bases, 13 bases remained unmatched. Germline assignment: CDR1 SGHTA and CDR2 FQGNSA. The CDR3 covers 15 residues. The DNA of the CDR3 is TGTGCCAGCAGCCTGAATACAGGGGGGGGAATAGGCTACACCTTC. Translated: CASSLNTGGGIGYTF.

At least ten counts were recorded for this clone. The genes are TRBV7-9 and TRBJ2-3; TRBD1 matches 8 bases. Germline loops: CDR1 SEHNR, CDR2 FQNEAQ (reference sequence). This CDR3 comprises 14 residues. With V trimmed by 5 bases and J by 5 bases, 6 bases remained unmatched. The CDR3 DNA is TGTGCCAGCAGCCCGGACAGGGATCGAGATACGCAGTATTTT. It translates to CASSPDRDRDTQYF.

This clone is medium-sized within its sample. The V call is TRBV30, the J call TRBJ2-7; D is uncertain. V shed 4 bases and J shed 2 bases, with 18 bases lying between them. The germline V gene encodes CDR1 GTSNPN and CDR2 SVGIG (reference sequence). The CDR3 has 15 amino acids. The CDR3 reads CAWKPLDSLPYEQYF. The CDR3 bases are TGTGCCTGGAAGCCCCTAGACTCGCTCCCCTACGAGCAGTACTTC.

The chain couples TRBV5-1 to TRBJ2-1, with 7 bases lining up with TRBD1. V trimming: 2 bases; J trimming: 10 bases; junction bases outside the gene matches: 12. The CDR3 consists of 15 residues. The germline gives CDR1 SGHRS, CDR2 YFSETQ. CDR3 loop: CASSFSRQGLDEQFF. The CDR3 DNA reads TGCGCCAGCAGCTTCAGTAGACAGGGCTTAGACGAGCAGTTCTTC.

This clone showed up just a few times. V is TRBV12-3 or TRBV12-4 and J is TRBJ2-7, with TRBD1 matching over 7 bases. This CDR3 contains 15 residues. V lost 7 bases to trimming and J lost 5 bases; unmatched junction nucleotides: 14. The CDR3 DNA sequence: TGTGCCAGCATTTCCCAGGTCAGGGGGAAAGACGAGCAGTACTTC. Its translation is CASISQVRGKDEQYF.